One and the same sample provided the 3 T cell receptor beta chains below, sequenced in a study of T cell responses to AZD1222 COVID-19 vaccine. The table came from immunoSEQ multiplex PCR; TCRdb's copy has only in-frame clones and leaves some out. The profile covers under 150,000 clones, with roughly nine tenths appearing a single time and approximately 3.4% taken by the ten largest. The material was peripheral blood, obtained on day 0 of AZD1222 vaccination. The receptors stem from an adult in good health.

The chain combines TRBV7-2 with TRBJ2-2, with D unresolved. Germline CDR1 is SGHTA and CDR2 is FQGNSA. V gave up 6 bases and J gave up 1 base, with 3 bases separating them. CDR3 length: 12 amino acids. The CDR3 DNA reads as TGTGCCAGCAGTGTGAACACCGGGGAGCTGTTTTTT. It translates to CASSVNTGELFF. Full variable domain (missing parts from reference TRBV7-2 and TRBJ2-2): GAGVSQSPSNKVTEKGKDVELRCDPISGHTALYWYRQSLGQGLEFLIYFQGNSAPDKSGLPSDRFSAERTGGSVSTLTIQRTQQEDSAVYLCASSVNTGELFFGEGSRLTVL.

This chain links TRBV5-1 with TRBJ1-1; D is uncertain. V lost 3 bases and J lost 1, with 10 bases in between. CDR1 SGHRS and CDR2 YFSETQ come from the germline V gene. CDR3 size: 14 residues. The CDR3 loop reads CASSSREENTEAFF. The CDR3 DNA reads TGCGCCAGCAGCTCTAGGGAAGAGAACACTGAAGCTTTCTTT.

The gene calls are TRBV5-1 and TRBJ2-3; D is tentatively TRBD1 or TRBD2 (5 bases each). The CDR3 extends over 15 amino acids. Trimming removed 4 bases at V and 3 bases at J, with 15 bases between. Germline values: CDR1 SGHRS, CDR2 YFSETQ. The CDR3 loop is CASSTGNRRTDTQYF. CDR3 bases: TGCGCCAGCAGCACCGGGAACAGGCGGACAGATACGCAGTATTTT. Together with reference TRBV5-1 and TRBJ2-3, the CDR3 gives the full variable domain: KAGVTQTPRYLIKTRGQQVTLSCSPISGHRSVSWYQQTPGQGLQFLFEYFSETQRNKGNFPGRFSGRQFSNSRSEMNVSTLELGDSALYLCASSTGNRRTDTQYFGPGTRLTVL.